The next 29 T cell receptor beta chains were all read from a single sample in a study of T cell clones after liver transplantation. TCRdb's copy holds only in-frame clones and misses some; the assay was immunoSEQ multiplex PCR. The sample lists 75,000 to 95,000 clones; around four fifths were seen once. The sample in question was CD4+ T cells from blood, obtained at the 22-month timepoint. Receptors were obtained from a human patient who received a liver transplant. Some T cells may be supplied by the graft donor.

This chain connects TRBV2 to TRBJ2-7; 10 bases fit TRBD2. The V segment lost 6 bases and the J segment 5 bases; nucleotides outside the gene matches: 7. Germline-derived CDR1 and CDR2 are SNHLY and FYNNEI. There are 14 residues in the CDR3. The CDR3 DNA is TGTGCCAGCAGGGGGACTAGCGCGGTCCACGAGCAGTACTTC. Protein product: CASRGTSAVHEQYF.

This sequence joins TRBV27 and TRBJ2-7, with D perhaps matching TRBD1 (6 bases). This CDR3 spans 16 amino acids. Per germline, CDR1 MNHEY and CDR2 SMNVEV (reference sequence). Between the trimmed V and J ends, which lost 5 bases and 0 bases, there was a span of 17 bases. The CDR3 region is CASSPIRQDSSYEQYF. The CDR3 DNA sequence: TGTGCCAGCAGTCCGATCCGACAGGATAGCTCCTACGAGCAGTACTTC.

The chain has TRBV19 and TRBJ2-7; possible D gene TRBD1, 5 bases. Germline V lookup: CDR1 LNHDA, CDR2 SQIVND (reference sequence). The V and J ends lost 7 bases and 3 bases respectively, with 22 bases between them. This CDR3 region has 16 residues. The CDR3 protein is CASTAPLMTEFYEQYF. CDR3 in DNA: TGTGCCAGTACCGCCCCATTGATGACAGAATTCTACGAGCAGTACTTC.

In this sample, this clone turned up once. This rearrangement joins TRBV7-2 to TRBJ2-3, with D unresolved. CDR1 is SGHTA, CDR2 FQGNSA, per germline. The CDR3 runs to 14 residues. Trimming took 5 bases from V and 0 from J, leaving 9 bases between them. In DNA form, the CDR3 reads TGTGCCAGCAGCAGAGACGGTAGCACAGATACGCAGTATTTT. This translates into CASSRDGSTDTQYF.

The chain's CDR3 is CASSLRQGVTTNTEAFF. The CDR3 nucleotides are TGTGCCAGCAGCCTTAGACAGGGGGTTACCACGAACACTGAAGCTTTCTTT. This chain joins TRBV5-6 and TRBJ1-1, with 9 bases that match TRBD1. Germline V gene lookup returns CDR1 SGHDT and CDR2 YYEEEE. The CDR3 extends over 17 amino acids. Losses at the gene ends were 4 bases for V and 1 base for J; bases not matched to a gene: 11.

This clone was recorded once. This chain joins TRBV5-6 and TRBJ1-1, with unresolved D. The germline CDR1 and CDR2 sequences are SGHDT and YYEEEE. V was shortened by 0 bases and J by 4 bases, with 7 bases between the two germline ends. The CDR3 totals 13 residues. The CDR3 sequence is CASSLAIPTEAFF. The CDR3 bases are TGTGCCAGCAGCTTGGCCATACCCACTGAAGCTTTCTTT.

V and J are TRBV19 and TRBJ1-5; D gene unclear. Germline V gives CDR1 LNHDA, CDR2 SQIVND (reference sequence). The CDR3 contains 13 residues. Trimming removed 3 bases from V and 10 bases from J, with 13 bases in between. CDR3 in DNA: TGTGCCAGTAGTATCAAGGAAGATAGACCCCAGCATTTT. This codes for CASSIKEDRPQHF.

The rearrangement links TRBV19 to TRBJ1-3; D call uncertain. Per the germline V gene, CDR1 is LNHDA and CDR2 is SQIVND (reference sequence). V lost 6 bases and J lost 3, with 12 bases in between. This CDR3 contains 14 residues. The DNA for the CDR3 is TGTGCCAGTAGACTACGGGGTGGTGGAAACACCATATATTTT. Amino acids: CASRLRGGGNTIYF.

This chain uses TRBV19 with TRBJ1-5; possible D gene TRBD1, 6 bases. The CDR3 is made up of 15 amino acids. CDR1 is LNHDA and CDR2 is SQIVND in the germline V gene (reference sequence). Trimming took off 4 bases at V and 3 bases at J, with 13 bases between the two ends. The CDR3: CASSKGGVNNQPQHF. The CDR3 DNA reads as TGTGCCAGTAGTAAAGGGGGGGTAAACAATCAGCCCCAGCATTTT.

The chain joins TRBV4-3 to TRBJ2-1, with D perhaps TRBD1 (6 bases). V was pared by 2 bases and J by 6 bases, with 11 bases between. The CDR3 is 14 residues long. In germline, CDR1 is LGHNA, CDR2 YSLEER. In DNA, the CDR3 is TGCGCCAGCAGCCAAATGGGGGCCTTCAATGAGCAGTTCTTC. Translated: CASSQMGAFNEQFF.

The chain couples TRBV27 to TRBJ1-4; 11 bases align to TRBD1. After removal of 4 bases from V and 8 bases from J, the junction contained 6 bases not matched to a gene. Germline CDR1 and CDR2: MNHEY and SMNVEV (reference sequence). This CDR3 contains 15 residues. CDR3 loop: CASSSGQGAKEKLFF. CDR3 in DNA: TGTGCCAGCAGTTCCGGACAGGGGGCCAAGGAAAAACTGTTTTTT.

The rearrangement uses TRBV6-5 and TRBJ1-2, with D uncertain. The length of the CDR3 is 12 residues. V was pared by 8 bases and J by 5 bases, with 12 bases between. Germline V CDR1 and CDR2: MNHEY, SVGAGI. CDR3 sequence reads: CASGHGEYGYTF. CDR3 coding DNA: TGTGCCAGCGGCCACGGGGAATATGGCTACACCTTC.

The chain combines TRBV5-1 with TRBJ2-5; 7 bases match TRBD2. This CDR3 contains 16 residues. Germline CDR1 reads SGHRS; CDR2 reads YFSETQ. J was trimmed by 5 bases and V by 4 bases; bases with no gene match: 14. CDR3 sequence: CASSPQGAGSGETQYF. CDR3 nucleotides: TGCGCCAGCAGCCCCCAGGGAGCGGGATCGGGGGAGACCCAGTACTTC.

The CDR3 loop is CASSPRSREKLFF. The CDR3 DNA is TGTGCCAGCAGTCCTCGGTCCCGCGAAAAACTGTTTTTT. V and J are TRBV5-5 and TRBJ1-4; no clear D gene. Germline CDR1 reads SGHKS; CDR2 reads YYEKEE (reference sequence). V was shortened by 5 bases and J by 8 bases, with 13 bases between the two germline ends. This CDR3 spans 13 amino acids.

The rearrangement joins TRBV30 to TRBJ2-1; D unresolved. The CDR3 contains 13 residues. Trimming cost V 2 bases and J 5 bases, with 10 bases left between them. Germline V gene lookup returns CDR1 GTSNPN and CDR2 SVGIG (reference sequence). CDR3 in DNA: TGTGCCTGGAGTTTATATAGAGACAATGAGCAGTTCTTC. It codes for CAWSLYRDNEQFF.

The chain recombines TRBV9 with TRBJ2-7; unclear D gene. Germline values: CDR1 SGDLS, CDR2 YYNGEE. V was cut by 2 bases and J by 0 bases, with 9 bases left in between. This CDR3 comprises 14 residues. CDR3 amino acids: CASSVDQHSYEQYF. As DNA, the CDR3 is TGTGCCAGCAGCGTGGATCAGCACTCCTACGAGCAGTACTTC. Drawing the rest from reference TRBV9 and TRBJ2-7, the complete variable domain is DSGVTQTPKHLITATGQRVTLRCSPRSGDLSVYWYQQSLDQGLQFLIQYYNGEERAKGNILERFSAQQFPDLHSELNLSSLELGDSALYFCASSVDQHSYEQYFGPGTRLTVT.

The chain links TRBV5-6 to TRBJ2-7; 9 nucleotides agree with TRBD2. This CDR3 has 16 residues. V shed 4 bases and J 2 bases; nucleotides not matched to a gene: 10. Germline V lookup: CDR1 SGHDT, CDR2 YYEEEE. The CDR3 DNA follows: TGTGCCAGCAGCCACTTTAGGACTAGCGCGACCTACGAGCAGTACTTC. This codes for CASSHFRTSATYEQYF.

This chain connects TRBV5-6 to TRBJ2-2, with a possible D match to TRBD2 (5 bases). CDR3 length equals 14 residues. V dropped 0 bases and J dropped 7 bases, with 10 bases sitting between them. From germline, CDR1 is SGHDT and CDR2 YYEEEE. The CDR3: CASSLGGLGGELFF. The DNA of the CDR3 is TGTGCCAGCAGCTTGGGCGGGCTTGGCGGGGAGCTGTTTTTT.

V and J are TRBV7-2 and TRBJ1-3, with D perhaps matching TRBD1 (5 bases). The length of the CDR3 is 16 residues. From germline, CDR1 is SGHTA and CDR2 FQGNSA. Trimming stripped 1 base from V and 0 bases from J, with 10 bases between. The CDR3 DNA sequence: TGTGCCAGCAGCTTAGACGACAGAACCTCTGGAAACACCATATATTTT. It is translated as CASSLDDRTSGNTIYF.

The chain has TRBV7-2 and TRBJ1-5; D is undetermined. Per the germline V gene, CDR1 is SGHTA and CDR2 is FQGNSA. V was trimmed by 2 bases and J by 4 bases, leaving 6 bases between them. The CDR3 totals 13 residues. The DNA for the CDR3 is TGTGCCAGCAGCTTACAGCGGAATCAGCCCCAGCATTTT. Its translation is CASSLQRNQPQHF. The whole variable domain, filled in from reference TRBV7-2 and TRBJ1-5, reads GAGVSQSPSNKVTEKGKDVELRCDPISGHTALYWYRQSLGQGLEFLIYFQGNSAPDKSGLPSDRFSAERTGGSVSTLTIQRTQQEDSAVYLCASSLQRNQPQHFGDGTRLSIL.

This chain uses TRBV6-5 with TRBJ2-7; D might be TRBD1 (6 bases). CDR1 is MNHEY and CDR2 is SVGAGI in the germline V gene. Between the trimmed V and J ends, which lost 2 bases and 2 bases, there was a span of 10 bases. The CDR3 is 14 residues long. This CDR3 is CASSYRGSTYEQYF. In DNA form, the CDR3 reads TGTGCCAGCAGTTACAGGGGGTCAACCTACGAGCAGTACTTC.

The J gene is TRBJ2-3, the V gene TRBV18, with D perhaps matching TRBD1 (5 bases). V was clipped by 3 bases and J by 6 bases, with 13 bases between them. Germline CDR1 reads KGHSH; CDR2 reads LQKENI. The CDR3 has 14 amino acids. The CDR3: CASSPGQGGDTQYF. The CDR3 bases are TGTGCCAGCTCACCCGGTCAGGGTGGCGATACGCAGTATTTT.

CDR3 nucleotide sequence: TGTGCCAGTAGGGGACAGGGGCTTAACTATGGCTACACCTTC. Translating gives CASRGQGLNYGYTF. V is TRBV19 and J is TRBJ1-2; 10 nucleotides match TRBD1. V was clipped by 6 bases and J by 1 base; unmatched bases: 2. From germline, CDR1 is LNHDA and CDR2 SQIVND (reference sequence). The CDR3 totals 14 residues.

The gene calls are TRBV9 and TRBJ2-2; perhaps TRBD2 as D (6 bases). Germline CDR1 reads SGDLS; CDR2 reads YYNGEE. V dropped 0 bases and J dropped 0 bases, with 15 bases sitting between them. The CDR3 loop spans 18 amino acids. Here the CDR3 DNA reads TGTGCCAGCAGCGTAGAGTTTGGGGGAGGAGCGAACACCGGGGAGCTGTTTTTT. It yields the protein CASSVEFGGGANTGELFF.

The chain uses TRBV5-4 and TRBJ2-7, with D possibly TRBD2 on 7 matching bases. From germline, CDR1 is SGHNT and CDR2 YYREEE (reference sequence). The V end lost 2 bases, the J end lost 5 bases, and 17 bases lay between the germline ends. The length of the CDR3 is 15 residues. The CDR3 here is CASSFRGSGLDEQYF. The CDR3 nucleotides are TGTGCCAGCAGCTTCAGGGGTAGCGGGTTAGACGAGCAGTACTTC. Filled out from reference TRBV5-4 and TRBJ2-7, the complete variable domain reads ETGVTQSPTHLIKTRGQQVTLRCSSQSGHNTVSWYQQALGQGPQFIFQYYREEENGRGNFPPRFSGLQFPNYSSELNVNALELDDSALYLCASSFRGSGLDEQYFGPGTRLTVT.

This clone was counted a single time. The rearrangement joins TRBV7-3 to TRBJ2-2, with D maybe TRBD1 (6 bases). Germline loops: CDR1 SGHTA, CDR2 FQGTGA. CDR3 size: 12 residues. The V end was cut by 6 bases, the J end by 8 bases, with 10 bases between. The CDR3 DNA reads as TGTGCCAGCAGGCCACAGGGAGGGGAGCTGTTTTTT. Protein: CASRPQGGELFF.

This chain links TRBV4-3 with TRBJ2-3, with a tentative D call TRBD2 (6 bases). The CDR3 runs to 13 residues. The germline V gene encodes CDR1 LGHNA and CDR2 YSLEER. The germline V and J ends were trimmed by 1 base and 6 bases, with 8 bases remaining between them. The CDR3 loop reads CASSQGTSDTQYF. CDR3 bases: TGCGCCAGCAGCCAAGGAACTAGCGATACGCAGTATTTT.

The chain employs TRBV19 and TRBJ2-6; D possibly matches TRBD1 or TRBD2 (5 bases each). Germline V gives CDR1 LNHDA, CDR2 SQIVND (reference sequence). The CDR3 covers 16 residues. V lost 3 bases and J 4 bases, leaving 13 bases between the germline ends. The chain's CDR3 is CASSILGTRGANVLTF. The CDR3 DNA is TGTGCCAGTAGTATCCTGGGGACGAGAGGGGCCAACGTCCTGACTTTC.

The rearrangement uses TRBV9 and TRBJ1-3; tentatively, D is TRBD1 (6 bases). V lost 0 bases and J 1 base, leaving 11 bases between the germline ends. This CDR3 is 16 amino acids long. Per germline, CDR1 SGDLS and CDR2 YYNGEE. The CDR3 is CASSVAGTNSGNTIYF. The CDR3 region has the DNA TGTGCCAGCAGCGTAGCCGGGACAAATTCTGGAAACACCATATATTTT.